Listed below are T cell receptor beta chains from one sample, sequenced in a study of T cell responses to AZD1222 COVID-19 vaccine. Measured with immunoSEQ multiplex PCR; TCRdb has only the in-frame clones, and not every one. The sample has about 73,000 clones, roughly 89% seen once; the top ten hold about 9.3%. Here the sequenced sample was peripheral blood, taken 28 days after the second AZD1222 dose. The origin of the receptors is an adult who received the AZD1222 COVID-19 vaccine. CDR3s include the opening cysteine and the closing phenylalanine or tryptophan. A D gene is named only where the DNA matches it firmly. Clone size is stated in some rows and not others, as once, few, many or a class when expanded.

DNA: TGTGCCAGCAGTCCCCCCGCGGGGGGGACTAGCAATCAGCCCCAGCATTTT
CDR3: CASSPPAGGTSNQPQHF
V: TRBV6-2/TRBV6-3
J: TRBJ1-5
size: NA
D: NA

DNA: TGTGCCATCAGAGGAACGGGACTCTCCTACGAGCAGTACTTC
CDR3: CAIRGTGLSYEQYF
V: TRBV10-3
J: TRBJ2-7
size: NA
D: NA

DNA: TGTGCCAGCAGCGTAGGGGGACAGTCATACAATGAGCAGTTCTTC
CDR3: CASSVGGQSYNEQFF
V: TRBV9
J: TRBJ2-1
size: NA
D: TRBD1

DNA: TGTGCCAGCAGTTCCTCTCAGCATCAGCCCCAGCATTTT
CDR3: CASSSSQHQPQHF
V: TRBV6-2/TRBV6-3
J: TRBJ1-5
size: NA
D: NA

DNA: TGTGCCAGCAGTTTAATAAACGGATTTTACAATGAGCAGTTCTTC
CDR3: CASSLINGFYNEQFF
V: TRBV28
J: TRBJ2-1
size: NA
D: NA

DNA: TGTGCCAGCAGCCAAGATCGGTTGGGAGTGCGGGACAATGAGCAGTTCTTC
CDR3: CASSQDRLGVRDNEQFF
V: TRBV3-1/TRBV3-2
J: TRBJ2-1
size: NA
D: NA

DNA: TGTGCCAGCAGTGCGATGGGATCTGGCGGCTACACCTTC
CDR3: CASSAMGSGGYTF
V: TRBV6-4
J: TRBJ1-2
size: NA
D: NA

DNA: TGTGCCAGCAGCTTAGCGACAGGACTAGCGGGGTCCTACGAGCAGTACTTC
CDR3: CASSLATGLAGSYEQYF
V: TRBV7-2
J: TRBJ2-7
size: once
D: TRBD2

DNA: TGTGCCAGCAGCGGGGGCGGCTTTGAGGGCTACACCTTC
CDR3: CASSGGGFEGYTF
V: TRBV7-9
J: TRBJ1-2
size: NA
D: NA

DNA: TGCAGTGCCTACACCGGGGAGACCCAGTACTTC
CDR3: CSAYTGETQYF
V: TRBV20-1
J: TRBJ2-5
size: NA
D: NA

DNA: TGTGCCAGCAGCCCCCCTGGGGGGAGGCGCGAGTCACCCCTCCACTTT
CDR3: CASSPPGGRRESPLHF
V: TRBV2
J: TRBJ1-6
size: NA
D: NA

DNA: TGTGCCAGCTCACCAAGAGACGGCACAACCGGGGAGCTGTTTTTT
CDR3: CASSPRDGTTGELFF
V: TRBV18
J: TRBJ2-2
size: once
D: NA

DNA: TGTGCCAGCAGCCTGGTGGGCAACCTGAACACCGGGGAGCTGTTTTTT
CDR3: CASSLVGNLNTGELFF
V: TRBV7-2
J: TRBJ2-2
size: NA
D: NA

DNA: TGTGCCAGCAGCTTAGTACGGGGGCTTCGTGGCTACACCTTC
CDR3: CASSLVRGLRGYTF
V: TRBV7-9
J: TRBJ1-2
size: NA
D: NA

DNA: TGCGCCAGCAGCCCCGACGGGGCAGGGGGCGTCGAGCAGTACTTC
CDR3: CASSPDGAGGVEQYF
V: TRBV5-1
J: TRBJ2-7
size: NA
D: TRBD1

DNA: TGTGCCAGCAGCTTAGAAGATACCTCGCAGTTCTTC
CDR3: CASSLEDTSQFF
V: TRBV5-4
J: TRBJ2-1
size: NA
D: NA

DNA: TGTGCCAGCAGCCCGGGGGTCAGCAGCACAGATACGCAGTATTTT
CDR3: CASSPGVSSTDTQYF
V: TRBV9
J: TRBJ2-3
size: NA
D: NA

DNA: TGCAGTGCTAGGGGACGGACTGAAGCTTTCTTT
CDR3: CSARGRTEAFF
V: TRBV20-1
J: TRBJ1-1
size: NA
D: NA

DNA: TGTGCCAGTAAGTTCGGCCGCAATCAGCCCCAGCATTTT
CDR3: CASKFGRNQPQHF
V: TRBV19
J: TRBJ1-5
size: few
D: NA

DNA: TGTGCCAGCAGTACCACGGACACCGGGGAGCTGTTTTTT
CDR3: CASSTTDTGELFF
V: TRBV27
J: TRBJ2-2
size: few
D: NA

DNA: TGTGCCAGCAGAACCCCCGCCGCTTACGAGCAGTACTTC
CDR3: CASRTPAAYEQYF
V: TRBV6-5
J: TRBJ2-7
size: NA
D: NA

DNA: TGTGCCAGCAGTTTAATAGGCGGGGCTGAAGCTTTCTTT
CDR3: CASSLIGGAEAFF
V: TRBV28
J: TRBJ1-1
size: NA
D: NA

DNA: TGTGCCACCAGCAGCCCACAGGGGGCGAGGGAAAAACTGTTTTTT
CDR3: CATSSPQGAREKLFF
V: TRBV15
J: TRBJ1-4
size: NA
D: TRBD1

DNA: TGTGCCACCAGTGCGCCCGGGACTAGCGGAACCGGGGAGCTGTTTTTT
CDR3: CATSAPGTSGTGELFF
V: TRBV24-1
J: TRBJ2-2
size: NA
D: TRBD2

DNA: TGTGCCAGCAGCGCCCAGACAGGGGGCAACACTGAAGCTTTCTTT
CDR3: CASSAQTGGNTEAFF
V: TRBV7-9
J: TRBJ1-1
size: NA
D: TRBD1

DNA: TGTGCCAGCAGACAGGGTAGATTAAATTCACCCCTCCACTTT
CDR3: CASRQGRLNSPLHF
V: TRBV6-5
J: TRBJ1-6
size: NA
D: NA

DNA: TGTGCCAGCTCACCACAAGGAAATGAAAAACTGTTTTTT
CDR3: CASSPQGNEKLFF
V: TRBV18
J: TRBJ1-4
size: NA
D: NA

DNA: TGCGCCAGCAGCCTCGAAGGGACGTCCTACAATGAGCAGTTCTTC
CDR3: CASSLEGTSYNEQFF
V: TRBV4-1
J: TRBJ2-1
size: NA
D: NA

DNA: TGTGCCTGGAAGGGACAGGGGGCGATAGGATATAATTCACCCCTCCACTTT
CDR3: CAWKGQGAIGYNSPLHF
V: TRBV30
J: TRBJ1-6
size: NA
D: TRBD1

DNA: TGTGCTAGTGCCAAATCGACCGGTGGGAGGGCCAACGTCCTGACTTTC
CDR3: CASAKSTGGRANVLTF
V: TRBV12-5
J: TRBJ2-6
size: NA
D: NA

DNA: TGTGCCAGCACCTGGGACAGGGGTGGCTACACCTTC
CDR3: CASTWDRGGYTF
V: TRBV12-3/TRBV12-4
J: TRBJ1-2
size: NA
D: TRBD1

DNA: TGTGCCAGCAGTTTATCGTCGGTGAATACAGGGAGAGCTAGGGACACCGGGGAGCTGTTTTTT
CDR3: CASSLSSVNTGRARDTGELFF
V: TRBV27
J: TRBJ2-2
size: NA
D: NA

DNA: TGTGCCTGGAGTTTCGACAGGGGCTACATGAACACTGAAGCTTTCTTT
CDR3: CAWSFDRGYMNTEAFF
V: TRBV30
J: TRBJ1-1
size: NA
D: TRBD1

DNA: TGCGCCAGCAGCCAGGGGCCGCAAGGGTTGGGAAACACCATATATTTT
CDR3: CASSQGPQGLGNTIYF
V: TRBV4-3
J: TRBJ1-3
size: NA
D: NA

DNA: TGTGCCTGGAGTGTACCGGGGGGAAAGGGGGATGAGCAGTTCTTC
CDR3: CAWSVPGGKGDEQFF
V: TRBV30
J: TRBJ2-1
size: NA
D: NA

DNA: TGCGCCAGCAGCTTGACCACGGGGTCCGAGCAGTACTTC
CDR3: CASSLTTGSEQYF
V: TRBV5-1
J: TRBJ2-7
size: few
D: NA

DNA: TGTGCCAGCAATAGGGACAGGGAGGCTGTTTACTATGGCTACACCTTC
CDR3: CASNRDREAVYYGYTF
V: TRBV2
J: TRBJ1-2
size: NA
D: TRBD1

DNA: TGTGCCAGTAGTACGCATGGACAGGGGGTTTGGGATACGCAGTATTTT
CDR3: CASSTHGQGVWDTQYF
V: TRBV19
J: TRBJ2-3
size: NA
D: TRBD1

DNA: TGTGCCAGCAGCTTCGTTAATCAGCCCCAGCATTTT
CDR3: CASSFVNQPQHF
V: TRBV5-6
J: TRBJ1-5
size: NA
D: NA

DNA: TGTGCCAGCAGTTTTGGTCCAAGCTCTGGAAACACCATATATTTT
CDR3: CASSFGPSSGNTIYF
V: TRBV6-2/TRBV6-3
J: TRBJ1-3
size: NA
D: NA

DNA: TGTGCCATCAGTGAGTTGGGAAGGACACCCCTCCACTTT
CDR3: CAISELGRTPLHF
V: TRBV10-3
J: TRBJ1-6
size: few
D: NA

DNA: TGCGCCAGCAGTGGGCCCAGGGGGTCCTCGACCAATCAGCCCCAGCATTTT
CDR3: CASSGPRGSSTNQPQHF
V: TRBV10-1
J: TRBJ1-5
size: NA
D: TRBD1

DNA: TGTGCCAGCAGCGGTTTCGGGGGATCCTTCACCGGGGAGCTGTTTTTT
CDR3: CASSGFGGSFTGELFF
V: TRBV11-2
J: TRBJ2-2
size: few
D: NA

DNA: TGTGCCAGCAGCCCAACTAGCGGGAGGGCTGGGGCCAACGTCCTGACTTTC
CDR3: CASSPTSGRAGANVLTF
V: TRBV7-3
J: TRBJ2-6
size: NA
D: TRBD2

DNA: TGTGCCAGCAGCTTAGAGGGGGGGCGTTACGAGCAGTACTTC
CDR3: CASSLEGGRYEQYF
V: TRBV7-2
J: TRBJ2-7
size: NA
D: NA

DNA: TGTGCCAGCAGTGAACTTGACAGCATGAACACTGAAGCTTTCTTT
CDR3: CASSELDSMNTEAFF
V: TRBV2
J: TRBJ1-1
size: NA
D: NA

DNA: TGTGCCAGTAGTTTCGGTGGGGGGCTGGATTCACCCCTCCACTTT
CDR3: CASSFGGGLDSPLHF
V: TRBV19
J: TRBJ1-6
size: NA
D: NA

DNA: TGTGCCAGCACCGCACAGGCCGACTATCAGCCCCAGCATTTT
CDR3: CASTAQADYQPQHF
V: TRBV2
J: TRBJ1-5
size: once
D: NA

DNA: TGTGCCAGCAGGCCCCCGGGACAGGAAAATTCACCCCTCCACTTT
CDR3: CASRPPGQENSPLHF
V: TRBV6-5
J: TRBJ1-6
size: NA
D: TRBD1

DNA: TGTGCCAGCAGTTTGGGGAACACTGAAGCTTTCTTT
CDR3: CASSLGNTEAFF
V: TRBV12-3/TRBV12-4
J: TRBJ1-1
size: NA
D: NA

DNA: TGTGCCAGCAGCCAAGGACACCTGAGCCCTTCCTATGGCTACACCTTC
CDR3: CASSQGHLSPSYGYTF
V: TRBV3-1/TRBV3-2
J: TRBJ1-2
size: NA
D: NA

DNA: TGTGCCAGCCGGGCCCCGTTGGATGAGCAGTTCTTC
CDR3: CASRAPLDEQFF
V: TRBV6-5
J: TRBJ2-1
size: NA
D: NA

DNA: TGTGCCAGCAGCCAAGTGCGGACAGGGGCCCTCGTACAAGAGACCCAGTACTTC
CDR3: CASSQVRTGALVQETQYF
V: TRBV3-1/TRBV3-2
J: TRBJ2-5
size: NA
D: TRBD1

DNA: TGCGCCAGCAGCCAAGTTTCCCCGGGACAGGGTCCGGAAAAACTGTTTTTT
CDR3: CASSQVSPGQGPEKLFF
V: TRBV4-3
J: TRBJ1-4
size: NA
D: TRBD1